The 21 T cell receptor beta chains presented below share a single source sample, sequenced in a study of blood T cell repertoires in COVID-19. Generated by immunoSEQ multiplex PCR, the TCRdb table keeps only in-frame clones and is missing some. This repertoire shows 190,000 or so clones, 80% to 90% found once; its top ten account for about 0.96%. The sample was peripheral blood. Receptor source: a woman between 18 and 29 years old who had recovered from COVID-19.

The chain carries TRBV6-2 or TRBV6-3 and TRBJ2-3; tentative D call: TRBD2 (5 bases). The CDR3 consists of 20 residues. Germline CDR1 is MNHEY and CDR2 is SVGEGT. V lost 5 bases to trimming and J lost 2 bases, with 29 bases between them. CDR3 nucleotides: TGTGCCAGCAGTGACGTAAGGGTACCAGCACCAGTGGGAGACACAGATACGCAGTATTTT. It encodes CASSDVRVPAPVGDTDTQYF.

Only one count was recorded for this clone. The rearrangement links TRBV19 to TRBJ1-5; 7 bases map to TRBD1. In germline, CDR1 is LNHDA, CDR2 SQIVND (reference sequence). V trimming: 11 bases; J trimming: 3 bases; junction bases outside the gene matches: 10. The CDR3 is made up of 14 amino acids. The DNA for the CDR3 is TGTGCCCGCCCCCCGACAGGGCCCAATCAGCCCCAGCATTTT. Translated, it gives CARPPTGPNQPQHF.

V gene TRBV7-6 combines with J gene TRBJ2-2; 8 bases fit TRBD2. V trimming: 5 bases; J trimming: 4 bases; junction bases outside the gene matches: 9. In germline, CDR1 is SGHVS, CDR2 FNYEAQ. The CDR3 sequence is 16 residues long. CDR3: CASSPFSGVGTGELFF. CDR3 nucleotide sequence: TGTGCCAGCAGCCCCTTTAGCGGGGTCGGCACCGGGGAGCTGTTTTTT.

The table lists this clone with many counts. CDR3 residues: CASSGGTSYNEQFF. The CDR3 DNA follows: TGTGCCAGCAGCGGCGGGACTAGTTACAATGAGCAGTTCTTC. The chain combines TRBV9 with TRBJ2-1, with TRBD2 matching over 8 bases. This CDR3 region has 14 residues. CDR1 and CDR2 (germline): SGDLS, YYNGEE. The V and J ends lost 3 bases and 4 bases, in that order; junction bases with no gene match: 3.

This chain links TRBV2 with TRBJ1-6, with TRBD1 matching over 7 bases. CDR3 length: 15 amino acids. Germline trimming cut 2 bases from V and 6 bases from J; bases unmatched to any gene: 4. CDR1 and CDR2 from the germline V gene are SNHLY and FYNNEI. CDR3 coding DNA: TGTGCCAGCAGTGAAAGGACAGGTCCTAATTCACCCCTCCACTTT. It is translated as CASSERTGPNSPLHF.

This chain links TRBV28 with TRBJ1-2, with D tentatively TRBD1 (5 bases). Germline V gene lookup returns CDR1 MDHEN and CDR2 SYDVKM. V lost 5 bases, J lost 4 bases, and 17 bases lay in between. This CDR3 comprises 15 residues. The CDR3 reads CASSPGGGTLYGYTF. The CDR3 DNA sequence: TGTGCCAGCAGTCCCGGCGGGGGAACCCTCTATGGCTACACCTTC.

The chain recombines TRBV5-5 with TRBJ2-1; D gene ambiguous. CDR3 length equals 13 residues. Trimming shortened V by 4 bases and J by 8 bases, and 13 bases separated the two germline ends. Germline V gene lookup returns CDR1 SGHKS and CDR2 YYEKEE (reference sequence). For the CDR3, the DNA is TGTGCCAGCAGCGAGCTAAAGTCGGATGAGCAGTTCTTC. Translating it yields CASSELKSDEQFF. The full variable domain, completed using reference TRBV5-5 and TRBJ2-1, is DAGVTQSPTHLIKTRGQQVTLRCSPISGHKSVSWYQQVLGQGPQFIFQYYEKEERGRGNFPDRFSARQFPNYSSELNVNALLLGDSALYLCASSELKSDEQFFGPGTRLTVL.

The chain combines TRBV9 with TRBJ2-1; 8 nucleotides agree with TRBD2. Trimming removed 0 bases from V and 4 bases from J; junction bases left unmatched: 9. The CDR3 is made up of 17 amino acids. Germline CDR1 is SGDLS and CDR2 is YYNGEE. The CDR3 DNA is TGTGCCAGCAGCGTAGAAAGCTGGCGGGGGGCTTACAATGAGCAGTTCTTC. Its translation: CASSVESWRGAYNEQFF.

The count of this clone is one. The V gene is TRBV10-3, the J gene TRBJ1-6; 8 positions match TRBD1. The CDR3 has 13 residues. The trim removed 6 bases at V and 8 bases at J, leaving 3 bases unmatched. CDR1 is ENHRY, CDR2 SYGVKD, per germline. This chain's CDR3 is CAISYRGDSPLHF. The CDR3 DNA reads TGTGCCATCAGCTACAGGGGGGATTCACCCCTCCACTTT.

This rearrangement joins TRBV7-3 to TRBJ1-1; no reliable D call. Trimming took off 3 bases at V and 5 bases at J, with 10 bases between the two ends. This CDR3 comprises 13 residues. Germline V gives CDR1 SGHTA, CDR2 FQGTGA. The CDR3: CASSLNSGTEAFF. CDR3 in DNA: TGTGCCAGCAGCTTGAACTCCGGGACTGAAGCTTTCTTT.

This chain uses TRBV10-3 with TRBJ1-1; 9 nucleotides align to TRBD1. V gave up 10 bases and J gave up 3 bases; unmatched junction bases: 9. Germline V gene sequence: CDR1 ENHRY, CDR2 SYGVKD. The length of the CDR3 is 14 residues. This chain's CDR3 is CATGQGGRDTEAFF. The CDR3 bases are TGTGCCACGGGACAGGGAGGTAGAGACACTGAAGCTTTCTTT.

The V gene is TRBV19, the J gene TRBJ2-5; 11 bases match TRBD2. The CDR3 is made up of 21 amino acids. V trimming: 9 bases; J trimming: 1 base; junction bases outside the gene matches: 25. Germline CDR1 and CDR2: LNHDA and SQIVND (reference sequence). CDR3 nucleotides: TGTGCCAGCCTACATAGCGGGAGGGCCCACACGTTCTCCGAACGCCAAGAGACCCAGTACTTC. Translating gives CASLHSGRAHTFSERQETQYF.

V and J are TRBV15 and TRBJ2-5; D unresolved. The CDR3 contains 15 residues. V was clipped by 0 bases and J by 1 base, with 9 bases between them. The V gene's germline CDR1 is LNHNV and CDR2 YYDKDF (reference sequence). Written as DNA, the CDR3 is TGTGCCACCAGCAGAGATCTTGCGGTCCAAGAGACCCAGTACTTC. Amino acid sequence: CATSRDLAVQETQYF. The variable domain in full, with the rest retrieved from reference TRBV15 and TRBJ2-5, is DAMVIQNPRYQVTQFGKPVTLSCSQTLNHNVMYWYQQKSSQAPKLLFHYYDKDFNNEADTPDNFQSRRPNTSFCFLDIRSPGLGDTAMYLCATSRDLAVQETQYFGPGTRLLVL.

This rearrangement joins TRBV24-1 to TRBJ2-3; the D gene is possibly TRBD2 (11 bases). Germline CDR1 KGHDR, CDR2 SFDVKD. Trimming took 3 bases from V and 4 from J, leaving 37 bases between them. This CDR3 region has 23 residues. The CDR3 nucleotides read TGTGCCACCAGTGATCCTCTGGGACAGGGGCTAGCGGGAGGTGGCGGAGAGGCAGATACGCAGTATTTT. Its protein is CATSDPLGQGLAGGGGEADTQYF.

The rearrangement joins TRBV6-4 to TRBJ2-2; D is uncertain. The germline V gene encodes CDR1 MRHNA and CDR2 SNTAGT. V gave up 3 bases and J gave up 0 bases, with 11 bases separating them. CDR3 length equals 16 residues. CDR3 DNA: TGTGCCAGCAGTGAAACAGTTGCCGCGAACACCGGGGAGCTGTTTTTT. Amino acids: CASSETVAANTGELFF.

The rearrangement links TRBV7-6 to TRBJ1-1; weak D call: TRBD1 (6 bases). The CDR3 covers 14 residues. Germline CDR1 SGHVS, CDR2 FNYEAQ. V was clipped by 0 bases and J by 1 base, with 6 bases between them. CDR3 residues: CASSLAGGNTEAFF. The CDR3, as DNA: TGTGCCAGCAGCTTAGCAGGGGGGAACACTGAAGCTTTCTTT.

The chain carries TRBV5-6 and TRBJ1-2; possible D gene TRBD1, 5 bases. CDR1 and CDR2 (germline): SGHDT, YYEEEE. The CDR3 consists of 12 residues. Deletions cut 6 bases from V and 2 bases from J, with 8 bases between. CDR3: CASISGNYGYTF. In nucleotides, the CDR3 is TGTGCCAGCATCTCAGGGAACTATGGCTACACCTTC.

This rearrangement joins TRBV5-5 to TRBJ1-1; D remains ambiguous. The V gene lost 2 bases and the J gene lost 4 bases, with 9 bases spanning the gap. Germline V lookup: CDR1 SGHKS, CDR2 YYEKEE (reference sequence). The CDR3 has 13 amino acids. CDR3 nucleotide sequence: TGTGCCAGCAGCTTAAGTGAGGGCACTGAAGCTTTCTTT. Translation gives CASSLSEGTEAFF.

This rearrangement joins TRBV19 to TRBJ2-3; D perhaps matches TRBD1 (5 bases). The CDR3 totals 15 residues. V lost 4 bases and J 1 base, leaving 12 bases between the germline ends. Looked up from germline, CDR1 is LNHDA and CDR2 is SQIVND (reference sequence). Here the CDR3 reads CASSTGHAGTDTQYF. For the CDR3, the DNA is TGTGCCAGTAGTACCGGACATGCCGGCACAGATACGCAGTATTTT.

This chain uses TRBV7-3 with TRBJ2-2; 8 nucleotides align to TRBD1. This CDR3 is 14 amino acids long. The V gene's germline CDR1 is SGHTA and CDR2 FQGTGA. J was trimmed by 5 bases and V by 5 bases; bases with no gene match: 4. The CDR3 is CASSRQGITGELFF. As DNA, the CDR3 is TGTGCCAGCAGCCGACAGGGGATTACCGGGGAGCTGTTTTTT.

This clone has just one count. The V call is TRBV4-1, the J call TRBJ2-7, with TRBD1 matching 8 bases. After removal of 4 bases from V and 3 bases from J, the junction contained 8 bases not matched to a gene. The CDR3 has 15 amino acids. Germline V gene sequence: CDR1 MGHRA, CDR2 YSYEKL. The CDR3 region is CASSLWTGSVYEQYF. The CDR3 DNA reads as TGCGCCAGCAGCCTGTGGACAGGGTCCGTCTACGAGCAGTACTTC.